Following are 30 T cell receptor beta chains from one sample sequenced in a study of blood T cell repertoires in COVID-19 (dated by TCRdb to about 2020). Libraries were made using the immunoSEQ multiplex PCR assay. TCRdb limited this immuneACCESS table to in-frame rearrangements with V and J called. A share of clones is missing; checked studies link under half to unresolved V genes, and the rest is unexplained. Present in this sample are about 210,000 clones, 80% to 90% of which were seen just once. The top ten clonotypes cover approximately 0.7% of the sample. Sequenced: peripheral blood. These receptors were taken from a middle-aged man with acute or convalescent COVID-19.

This clone was seen a handful of times. The genes are TRBV7-9 and TRBJ2-1; TRBD1 aligns across 11 bases. The CDR3 runs 17 residues. Germline V gene data show CDR1 as SEHNR and CDR2 as FQNEAQ (reference sequence). Unmatched junction bases numbered 6, after V lost 2 bases and J lost 3 bases. The CDR3 reads CASSLIPGQGDYNEQFF. The CDR3 coding sequence is TGTGCCAGCAGCTTAATCCCGGGACAGGGGGACTACAATGAGCAGTTCTTC.

The CDR3 is CASSPSWAQGREQYF. The CDR3 DNA follows: TGTGCCAGCAGCCCCTCCTGGGCACAGGGACGTGAGCAGTACTTC. The chain has TRBV3-1 (or the pseudogene TRBV3-2) and TRBJ2-7, with D maybe TRBD1 (6 bases). Trimming cost V 4 bases and J 7 bases, with 20 bases left between them. Germline CDR1 and CDR2: LGHDT and YNNKEL (reference sequence). There are 15 residues in the CDR3.

This clone appeared once. The genes are TRBV11-2 and TRBJ2-1; D possibly corresponds to TRBD2 (5 bases). From germline, CDR1 is SGHAT and CDR2 FQNNGV. V was clipped by 6 bases and J by 8 bases, with 11 bases between them. The CDR3 runs 12 residues. The chain's CDR3 is CASRSYGDEQFF. Written as DNA, the CDR3 is TGTGCCAGCAGGAGCTACGGGGATGAGCAGTTCTTC.

The count of this clone is one. The V gene is TRBV11-3, the J gene TRBJ2-1; 7 nucleotides match TRBD2. Losses at the gene ends were 4 bases for V and 3 bases for J; bases not matched to a gene: 9. The CDR3 covers 16 residues. From germline, CDR1 is SGHNT and CDR2 YENEEA. CDR3 sequence: CASSSAGGRFYNEQFF. DNA for the CDR3: TGTGCCAGCAGCTCCGCGGGCGGGAGATTCTACAATGAGCAGTTCTTC.

The genes are TRBV5-1 and TRBJ2-7; 9 bases map to TRBD1. The CDR3 has 14 amino acids. Trimming took 5 bases from V and 5 from J; bases not matched to a gene: 8. From germline, CDR1 is SGHRS and CDR2 YFSETQ. CDR3 in DNA: TGCGCCAGCAGTCGGACAGGGGACGGCCACGAGCAGTACTTC. Translated, it gives CASSRTGDGHEQYF.

The chain links TRBV4-1 to TRBJ2-5; D is perhaps TRBD1 (5 bases). There are 14 residues in the CDR3. Per the germline V gene, CDR1 is MGHRA and CDR2 is YSYEKL. V lost 1 base to trimming and J lost 7 bases, with 13 bases between them. Written as DNA, the CDR3 is TGCGCCAGCAGCCAAGGACAGCCCCCTGGGACCCAGTACTTC. This codes for CASSQGQPPGTQYF.

This chain uses TRBV6-5 with TRBJ2-2, with 8 bases matching TRBD1. Germline values: CDR1 MNHEY, CDR2 SVGAGI. This CDR3 has 15 residues. V was pared by 10 bases and J by 0 bases, with 7 bases of the junction left unmatched. This CDR3 reads CATTNRGTNTGELFF. The CDR3 coding sequence is TGTGCCACCACAAACAGGGGGACGAACACCGGGGAGCTGTTTTTT.

The chain uses TRBV27 and TRBJ2-2; 9 nucleotides line up with TRBD1. Germline V gives CDR1 MNHEY, CDR2 SMNVEV (reference sequence). The V gene end was trimmed by 3 bases and the J gene end by 7 bases; junction bases not matched to a gene: 3. The CDR3 length is 14 residues. CDR3 protein: CASSLGQGHGELFF. DNA for the CDR3: TGTGCCAGCAGTTTGGGACAGGGTCACGGGGAGCTGTTTTTT.

The chain is built from TRBV9 and TRBJ2-7, with 11 positions matching TRBD1. CDR1 and CDR2 (germline): SGDLS, YYNGEE. The CDR3 runs 15 residues. Trimming at V came to 0 bases and at J to 4 bases, leaving 3 bases not matched to a gene. CDR3 in amino acids: CASSVGTGGEYEQYF. The CDR3, as DNA: TGTGCCAGCAGCGTAGGGACAGGGGGCGAGTACGAGCAGTACTTC.

V usage is TRBV19 and J usage is TRBJ1-5; tentative D call: TRBD1 (6 bases). This CDR3 has 19 amino acids. Germline V gene data show CDR1 as LNHDA and CDR2 as SQIVND (reference sequence). V was shortened by 3 bases and J by 0 bases, with 21 bases between the two germline ends. The CDR3 DNA reads as TGTGCCAGTAGTATGAACCAACCGGGACACCTAATTAGCAATCAGCCCCAGCATTTT. It yields the protein CASSMNQPGHLISNQPQHF. The complete variable domain, with remaining parts taken from reference TRBV19 and TRBJ1-5, reads DGGITQSPKYLFRKEGQNVTLSCEQNLNHDAMYWYRQDPGQGLRLIYYSQIVNDFQKGDIAEGYSVSREKKESFPLTVTSAQKNPTAFYLCASSMNQPGHLISNQPQHFGDGTRLSIL.

J is TRBJ1-2 and V is TRBV5-5, with 12 bases aligning to TRBD1. The CDR3 consists of 16 residues. Germline CDR1 is SGHKS and CDR2 is YYEKEE (reference sequence). The V and J ends lost 1 base and 5 bases, in that order; junction bases with no gene match: 6. The CDR3 DNA reads TGTGCCAGCAGCTTGTGGGGGACAGGGGGCCGGTATGGCTACACCTTC. This translates into CASSLWGTGGRYGYTF.

V is TRBV6-5 and J is TRBJ2-4; possible D gene TRBD2, 6 bases. This CDR3 spans 15 amino acids. CDR1 is MNHEY, CDR2 SVGAGI, per germline. V was clipped by 0 bases and J by 8 bases, with 14 bases between them. CDR3 sequence (DNA): TGTGCCAGCAGTTACTCGAACGCGGGACGGCACATTCAGTACTTC. Translated: CASSYSNAGRHIQYF.

The rearrangement links TRBV4-1 to TRBJ2-3, with TRBD2 as a possible D gene (6 bases). Germline CDR1 and CDR2: MGHRA and YSYEKL. The V gene lost 4 bases and the J gene lost 2 bases, with 7 bases spanning the gap. The CDR3 covers 13 residues. The CDR3 protein is CASSRDFTDTQYF. In nucleotides, the CDR3 is TGCGCCAGCAGCCGGGACTTCACAGATACGCAGTATTTT.

This rearrangement joins TRBV27 to TRBJ1-6; TRBD1 matches 10 bases. The CDR3 consists of 19 residues. The germline V gene encodes CDR1 MNHEY and CDR2 SMNVEV (reference sequence). V lost 2 bases, J lost 5 bases, and 12 bases stayed unmatched. CDR3 sequence reads: CASSLQPDRGLLHNSPLHF. CDR3 sequence (DNA): TGTGCCAGCAGTTTACAACCCGACAGGGGGCTCCTTCATAATTCACCCCTCCACTTT.

This clone was detected only a few times. V gene TRBV30 combines with J gene TRBJ2-5, with D possibly being TRBD1 (7 bases). This CDR3 is built from 14 residues. CDR1 is GTSNPN, CDR2 SVGIG, per germline (reference sequence). The V end lost 2 bases, the J end lost 1 base, and 11 bases lay between the germline ends. The CDR3 DNA sequence: TGTGCCTGGAGTTCGGGGGACAGCCAAGAGACCCAGTACTTC. This encodes CAWSSGDSQETQYF.

The V call is TRBV7-8, the J call TRBJ1-6; D gene uncertain. Trimming cost V 1 base and J 10 bases, with 11 bases left between them. The CDR3 totals 14 residues. The germline V gene has CDR1 SGHVS and CDR2 FQNEAQ. DNA of the CDR3: TGTGCCAGCAGCTTAGGACCAGCGAGCTCACCCCTCCACTTT. Protein product: CASSLGPASSPLHF.

This chain joins TRBV19 and TRBJ1-6, with unresolved D. The CDR3 covers 14 residues. Deletions cut 4 bases from V and 5 bases from J, with 9 bases between. Germline V gene data show CDR1 as LNHDA and CDR2 as SQIVND (reference sequence). In DNA, the CDR3 is TGTGCCAGTAGTAGAGGGCGGAATAATTCACCCCTCCACTTT. The encoded protein is CASSRGRNNSPLHF. Full variable domain (rest looked up from reference TRBV19 and TRBJ1-6): DGGITQSPKYLFRKEGQNVTLSCEQNLNHDAMYWYRQDPGQGLRLIYYSQIVNDFQKGDIAEGYSVSREKKESFPLTVTSAQKNPTAFYLCASSRGRNNSPLHFGNGTRLTVT.

V is TRBV4-1 and J is TRBJ2-7; possible D gene TRBD2, 5 bases. CDR1 is MGHRA and CDR2 is YSYEKL in the germline V gene. CDR3 size: 19 residues. The ends were cut back, 0 bases at V and 6 bases at J, with 27 bases in the middle. CDR3 residues: CASSQDLIGSTVTPFEQYF. In DNA form, the CDR3 reads TGCGCCAGCAGCCAAGATTTAATAGGGAGTACAGTAACCCCCTTCGAGCAGTACTTC.

This clone was seen only a few times. J is TRBJ2-6 and V is TRBV5-4, with D uncertain. Looked up from germline, CDR1 is SGHNT and CDR2 is YYREEE (reference sequence). With 1 base removed from V and 1 base from J, the gap between germline ends came to 9 bases. The CDR3 extends over 16 amino acids. CDR3 region: CASSLKISSGANVLTF. CDR3 bases: TGTGCCAGCAGCTTGAAAATCTCTTCTGGGGCCAACGTCCTGACTTTC.

The V gene is TRBV6-4, the J gene TRBJ2-7; maybe TRBD1 (6 bases). The V and J ends lost 6 bases and 0 bases respectively, with 12 bases between them. The CDR3 is 14 residues long. Germline CDR1 is MRHNA and CDR2 is SNTAGT. Here the CDR3 DNA reads TGTGCCAGCAGGACCGTGGGACACTCCTACGAGCAGTACTTC. This codes for CASRTVGHSYEQYF.

The rearrangement uses TRBV9 and TRBJ2-2; 10 positions agree with TRBD2. This CDR3 region has 18 residues. Germline V gene lookup returns CDR1 SGDLS and CDR2 YYNGEE. The junction had 13 bases not matched to a gene; V was cut back by 3 bases and J by 5 bases. The CDR3 DNA reads TGTGCCAGCAGCGCAAGCCGGGCTAGCGGGAGAAATACCGGGGAGCTGTTTTTT. Protein: CASSASRASGRNTGELFF.

This sequence joins TRBV12-3 or TRBV12-4 and TRBJ2-7; 9 bases line up with TRBD1. V trimming: 6 bases; J trimming: 3 bases; junction bases outside the gene matches: 3. The CDR3 runs 13 residues. Here the CDR3 DNA reads TGTGCCAGCAGCGGGACAGGGAACTACGAGCAGTACTTC. This sequence encodes CASSGTGNYEQYF.

The chain has TRBV2 and TRBJ2-1; D may be TRBD1 (6 bases). Deletions cut 1 base from V and 9 bases from J, with 13 bases between. Germline V gives CDR1 SNHLY, CDR2 FYNNEI. The CDR3 totals 14 residues. CDR3 amino acids: CASSEGLTGLEQFF. The DNA for the CDR3 is TGTGCCAGCAGTGAAGGCTTAACAGGGCTTGAGCAGTTCTTC.

The CDR3 sequence: CASKLNEQYF. The CDR3 DNA reads TGTGCCAGCAAACTCAACGAGCAGTACTTC. The chain is built from TRBV6-5 and TRBJ2-7, with D unclear. V was shortened by 7 bases and J by 5 bases, with 6 bases between the two germline ends. This CDR3 has 10 amino acids. Germline assignment: CDR1 MNHEY and CDR2 SVGAGI.

This sequence joins TRBV19 and TRBJ1-1; the match to TRBD1 covers 9 bases. CDR1 LNHDA and CDR2 SQIVND come from the germline V gene (reference sequence). With 6 bases clipped from V and 5 bases from J, the junction kept 4 bases outside the gene matches. The CDR3 has 13 amino acids. For the CDR3, the DNA is TGTGCCAGTAGGTGGGGGACAGGGACTGAAGCTTTCTTT. It is translated as CASRWGTGTEAFF.

J is TRBJ1-1 and V is TRBV5-1, with D hard to call. Germline V gives CDR1 SGHRS, CDR2 YFSETQ. The CDR3 extends over 14 amino acids. V dropped 0 bases and J dropped 0 bases, with 6 bases sitting between them. The CDR3 DNA follows: TGCGCCAGCAGCTTGGATGGGCTGAACACTGAAGCTTTCTTT. It is translated as CASSLDGLNTEAFF. The whole variable domain, filled in from reference TRBV5-1 and TRBJ1-1, reads KAGVTQTPRYLIKTRGQQVTLSCSPISGHRSVSWYQQTPGQGLQFLFEYFSETQRNKGNFPGRFSGRQFSNSRSEMNVSTLELGDSALYLCASSLDGLNTEAFFGQGTRLTVV.

This clone has a handful of counts. The V gene is TRBV7-9, the J gene TRBJ1-1; 8 bases line up with TRBD1. The V segment lost 5 bases and the J segment 3 bases; nucleotides outside the gene matches: 2. CDR3 length: 13 amino acids. Germline V gene sequence: CDR1 SEHNR, CDR2 FQNEAQ (reference sequence). CDR3 in DNA: TGTGCCAGCAGCCTACAGGGGGACACTGAAGCTTTCTTT. Translation: CASSLQGDTEAFF.

V usage is TRBV7-2 and J usage is TRBJ1-5; D remains unclear. Trimming pared 5 bases from V and 3 bases from J, leaving 8 bases between. The CDR3 runs to 13 residues. CDR1 and CDR2 from the germline V gene are SGHTA and FQGNSA. The CDR3 DNA follows: TGTGCCAGCAGCGGCAGGATCAATCAGCCCCAGCATTTT. Its protein product is CASSGRINQPQHF.

This clone was recorded a few times. The rearrangement links TRBV4-3 to TRBJ2-3; TRBD2 matches at 8 bases. CDR1 and CDR2 (germline): LGHNA, YSLEER. The CDR3 sequence is 17 residues long. The trim removed 0 bases at V and 7 bases at J, leaving 12 bases unmatched. The CDR3 here is CASSQDIAGTYDNTQYF. The CDR3 DNA reads TGCGCCAGCAGCCAAGATATAGCGGGAACCTACGACAATACGCAGTATTTT.

This clone was counted only a few times. The CDR3 reads CASSFNPRGSGTQYF. The CDR3 nucleotides read TGTGCCAGCAGCTTTAACCCACGGGGGAGTGGTACGCAGTATTTT. The chain joins TRBV7-9 to TRBJ2-3, with D possibly TRBD2 on 6 matching bases. With 3 bases removed from V and 8 bases from J, the gap between germline ends came to 18 bases. Germline CDR1 reads SEHNR; CDR2 reads FQNEAQ (reference sequence). The CDR3 contains 15 residues.